The present entry profiles one TCR beta chain with its context. The antigen is unknown. Looked up from germline, CDR1 is KGHSH and CDR2 is LQKENI. CDR3 size: 15 residues. Trimming left V 6 bases short and J 4 bases short, with 19 bases between. The sample's treatment: roughly 19 received Ad26.COV2.S at low or high dose, single or two shots; five or six received placebo; per-sample allocation not given. Day 63 following the first vaccine or placebo injection was when the samples were taken. The sample originates from a study of Ad26.COV2.S vaccination and SARS-CoV-2 variants. Overall study context: Ad26.COV2.S was injected intramuscularly once or twice, 56 days apart.

Study-wide findings and caveats: It was found that vaccine and placebo recipients had similar non-spike TCR breadth. Spike-specific responses of CD8+ and CD4+ T cells were reported to display substantial breadth after vaccination. Relative to placebo recipients, vaccine recipients exhibited elevated spike-specific TCR breadth.

Measured with immunoSEQ multiplex PCR; TCRdb has only the in-frame clones, and not every one. The repertoire holds hundreds of thousands of clones, with 80% to 90% as singletons. The sequenced sample was peripheral blood, obtained in a trial of Ad26.COV2.S vaccine versus placebo. The V call is TRBV18, the J call TRBJ2-7; TRBD1 is a possible D gene (5 bases). The source is a person between 18 and 59 years old who received the Ad26.COV2.S COVID-19 vaccine or a placebo. The CDR3 spells CASSLLGPTPYEQYF. The CDR3 DNA reads TGTGCCAGCTCCCTCCTGGGGCCAACGCCTTACGAGCAGTACTTC.